This is a list of T cell receptor beta chains from one sample in a study of T cells in Graves' hyperthyroidism and ophthalmopathy. One entry per CDR3 protein results from TCRdb running MiXCR on the multiplex PCR reads. The sample has more than 550,000 distinct CDR3 sequences; 45% are singletons. The sequenced material came from peripheral blood or thyroid tissue (not recorded which). Every receptor here comes from an adult man with Graves' disease, either hyperthyroidism or ophthalmopathy (not recorded which). CDR3s include the opening cysteine and the closing phenylalanine or tryptophan. The D gene is left open where the match is weak. Expanded clones are given a class, and other clones once, few, many or no size at all.

d_call,v_call,clone_size,j_call,cdr3_nt,cdr3_aa
TRBD2,TRBV11-2,few,TRBJ2-5,TGTGCCAGTAGGCGGGGGCAAGAGACCCAGTACTTC,CASRRGQETQYF
TRBD2,TRBV5-1,few,TRBJ2-2,TGCGCCAGCAGCGTCGGAACTACCTCTTTCGGGGGGTTGTTTTTT,CASSVGTTSFGGLFF
-,TRBV2,few,TRBJ1-5,TGTGCCAGCAGTGAGTTTGAGCAAATTGGTCAGCCCCAGCATTTT,CASSEFEQIGQPQHF
-,TRBV25-1,few,TRBJ1-1,TGTGCCAGCAAGGGTGTTAACACTGAAGCTTTCTTT,CASKGVNTEAFF
-,TRBV29-1,many,TRBJ1-1,TGCAGCGTGTTCGACAGACTGAACACTGAAGCTTTCTTT,CSVFDRLNTEAFF
TRBD1,TRBV10-3,few,TRBJ1-2,TGTGCCATCAGAAATACCGGGACAGTTAACTATGGCTACACCTTC,CAIRNTGTVNYGYTF
-,TRBV6-6,many,TRBJ1-5,TGTGCCAGCAGCCGAGGGACGGGGCGCAATCAGCCCCAGCATTTT,CASSRGTGRNQPQHF
TRBD1,TRBV6-1,-,TRBJ1-5,TGTGCCAGCAGACTGGACAGGGGGAATTCACCCCAGCATTTT,CASRLDRGNSPQHF
-,TRBV7-8,many,TRBJ1-5,TGTGCCAGCAGCTTAGCGCCAGGGAAACTGAGCAATCAGCCCCAGCATTTT,CASSLAPGKLSNQPQHF
TRBD1,TRBV5-1,few,TRBJ2-7,TGCGCCAGCAGCTTGGACCAGGGGGCGGAAGAGCAGTACTTC,CASSLDQGAEEQYF
-,TRBV7-8,few,TRBJ2-2,TGTGCCAGCAGCTTAACTCCTTTAGGGGAGCTGTTTTTT,CASSLTPLGELFF
TRBD1,TRBV14,-,TRBJ1-6,TGTGCCAGCAGCCAGACAGGGTCGGGTAATTCACCCCTCCACTTT,CASSQTGSGNSPLHF
TRBD1,TRBV19,-,TRBJ1-5,TGTGCCAGTAGGAGATACGGGACAGACGGTCAGCATTTT,CASRRYGTDGQHF
-,TRBV7-9,many,TRBJ1-4,TGCGCCAGCAGCCAAGAGAACAGGCCTACAAATGAAAAACTGTTTTTT,CASSQENRPTNEKLFF
-,TRBV7-9,-,TRBJ1-5,TGTGCCAGCAGCCAATCCCCGGACGTCCAGCCCCAGCATTTT,CASSQSPDVQPQHF
-,TRBV2,-,TRBJ1-5,TGTGCCAGCAGTGAAGTGGAGAATCAGCCCCAGCATTTT,CASSEVENQPQHF
-,TRBV7-8,few,TRBJ1-1,TGTGCCAGCAGCTTAGGACTGGGCTCGAACACTGAAGCTTTCTTT,CASSLGLGSNTEAFF
TRBD1,TRBV20-1,few,TRBJ1-4,TGCAGTGCTAAGGGGGCTGAAAAACTGTTTTTT,CSAKGAEKLFF
-,TRBV7-9,few,TRBJ1-5,TGTGCCAGCAGCACTCACAGGGATAGCAATCAGCCCCAGCATTTT,CASSTHRDSNQPQHF
-,TRBV19,few,TRBJ1-1,TGTGCCAGTAGTTCGCCAACCAGATTCATGAACACTGAAGCTTTCTTT,CASSSPTRFMNTEAFF
-,TRBV5-6,-,TRBJ1-1,TGTGCCAGCAGCGACACAGGGTTGGGGGACACTGAAGCTTTCTTT,CASSDTGLGDTEAFF
-,TRBV9,many,TRBJ2-5,TGTGCCAGCAGCGTAGGAGGGGGGCAAGAGACCCAGTACTTC,CASSVGGGQETQYF
-,TRBV27,many,TRBJ1-2,TGTGCCAGCAGTTTTTCGACAGATTCTTATGGCTACACCTTC,CASSFSTDSYGYTF
-,TRBV10-3,-,TRBJ1-6,TGTGCCATCAGTGAGTCGGGGACGGCTAGCAATTCACCCCTCCACTTT,CAISESGTASNSPLHF
-,TRBV7-2,few,TRBJ1-5,TGTGCCAGCAGCTTAAAACAGGGATTCCAGCCCCAGCATTTT,CASSLKQGFQPQHF
-,TRBV10-3,many,TRBJ2-5,TGTGCCATCAGTGAGTGGGGGCAAGAGACCCAGTACTTC,CAISEWGQETQYF
-,TRBV12-3/TRBV12-4,few,TRBJ2-7,TGTGCCAGCAGTTTGAGACCTACCTACGAGCAGTACTTC,CASSLRPTYEQYF
-,TRBV15,-,TRBJ2-7,TGTGCCACCAGCAGAGGCGTGGCTGACCCCTACGAGCAGTACTTC,CATSRGVADPYEQYF
TRBD2,TRBV7-9,many,TRBJ2-5,TGTGCCAGCAGCACTAGCGGGAGGTGGGAGACCCAGTACTTC,CASSTSGRWETQYF
TRBD1,TRBV20-1,many,TRBJ1-1,TGCAGTGCAAGGACAGGGAGAAACACTGAAGCTTTCTTT,CSARTGRNTEAFF
TRBD1,TRBV15,few,TRBJ1-1,TGTGCCACCAGCAGCGACAGGGCGGGGAACACTGAAGCTTTCTTT,CATSSDRAGNTEAFF
-,TRBV9,few,TRBJ1-2,TGTGCCAGCAGCCTATCAGCAGGGGTTAGAGGCTACACCTTC,CASSLSAGVRGYTF
TRBD1,TRBV9,-,TRBJ1-2,TGTGCCAGCAGAGGGCCTCCCGGGACAGGACACTATGGCTACACCTTC,CASRGPPGTGHYGYTF
TRBD2,TRBV14,-,TRBJ2-7,TGTGCCAGCAGCCAAGGACTGAGGTCGGGAGGACTTTATGAGCAGTACTTC,CASSQGLRSGGLYEQYF
-,TRBV9,many,TRBJ2-7,TGTGCCAGCAGCGGGGACGGCTACGAGCAGTACTTC,CASSGDGYEQYF
TRBD1,TRBV2,-,TRBJ1-5,TGTGCCAGCGGCACCCGGACAGGGTACAATCAGCCCCAGCATTTT,CASGTRTGYNQPQHF
-,TRBV20-1,-,TRBJ2-5,TGCAGTGCTAGTATGGTAAGCCAGTACTTC,CSASMVSQYF
-,TRBV20-1,many,TRBJ2-5,TGCAGTGCTAGAGAGGGGGCCCAAGAGACCCAGTACTTC,CSAREGAQETQYF
-,TRBV20-1,-,TRBJ2-7,TGCAGTGCTAGTCTCGTTATAGGGAGCGAGCAGTACTTC,CSASLVIGSEQYF
TRBD1,TRBV29-1,-,TRBJ2-7,TGCAGCGTTGAAGCCCAGGGGGACTACGAGCAGTACTTC,CSVEAQGDYEQYF
-,TRBV10-3,-,TRBJ1-1,TGTGCCAGCAGTTTATCCAGACTCGGCACTGAAGCTTTCTTT,CASSLSRLGTEAFF
-,TRBV19,few,TRBJ1-5,TGTGCCAGTGAGGGGGTGGCGGGTCAGCCCCAGCATTTT,CASEGVAGQPQHF
-,TRBV5-1,few,TRBJ1-2,TGCGCCAGCAATCTGGGAAGTGGTGGCTACACCTTC,CASNLGSGGYTF
TRBD1,TRBV19,few,TRBJ1-5,TGTGCCAGTAGTATTCTCGGGACAGGCGTTCAGCCCCAGCATTTT,CASSILGTGVQPQHF
-,TRBV7-9,few,TRBJ1-2,TGTGCCAGCAGCTTAGAAGCACAGGGATTTAATGGCTACACCTTC,CASSLEAQGFNGYTF
-,TRBV2,-,TRBJ1-5,TGTGCCAGCAGCTGGGACTCAGCACGCAATCAGCCCCAGCATTTT,CASSWDSARNQPQHF
TRBD1,TRBV29-1,-,TRBJ1-3,TGCAGCGTTTCAGGGGGCCCTGGAAACACCATATATTTT,CSVSGGPGNTIYF
-,TRBV10-2,few,TRBJ1-5,TGCGCCAGCAGTGAGTCGCCGGGTAGGAACAATCAGCCCCAGCATTTT,CASSESPGRNNQPQHF
TRBD1,TRBV10-3,-,TRBJ1-4,TGTGCCATCAGCAGGGGGACTAATGAAAAACTGTTTTTT,CAISRGTNEKLFF
-,TRBV12-3/TRBV12-4,once,TRBJ1-4,TGTGCCAGCAGTTTAGGGTCCTCTTCAACGGGAAAACTGTTTTTT,CASSLGSSSTGKLFF
-,TRBV25-1,-,TRBJ1-3,TGTGCTAGAGTGAATGCCACTGGAAACACCATATATTTT,CARVNATGNTIYF